The rows below give T cell receptor beta chains drawn from one sample of a study of shared clonotypes between healthy human individuals. Some clones are missing from TCRdb's copy, which holds only in-frame ones; the method was immunoSEQ multiplex PCR. The repertoire holds 640,000 or so clones, with 60% to 80% as singletons. The sequenced sample was memory CD4+ T cells sorted from blood. All receptors come from a woman in her 30s in good health. CDR3s include the opening cysteine and the closing phenylalanine or tryptophan. A D gene is named only where the DNA matches it firmly. A row's size may be missing; if present it is once, few, many or a size class.

abundance: NA; v_gene: TRBV6-6; d_gene: NA; j_gene: TRBJ1-5; CDR3aa: CASSYRGGNQPQHF; CDR3nt: TGTGCCAGCAGTTACCGGGGGGGAAATCAGCCCCAGCATTTT
abundance: NA; v_gene: TRBV27; d_gene: NA; j_gene: TRBJ2-6; CDR3aa: CASSSRAAGANVLTF; CDR3nt: TGTGCCAGCAGCTCACGGGCGGCTGGGGCCAACGTCCTGACTTTC
abundance: NA; v_gene: TRBV9; d_gene: TRBD2; j_gene: TRBJ2-1; CDR3aa: CASSVDSGNNNEQFF; CDR3nt: TGTGCCAGCAGCGTAGACAGCGGGAATAACAATGAGCAGTTCTTC
abundance: NA; v_gene: TRBV11-2; d_gene: TRBD2; j_gene: TRBJ2-5; CDR3aa: CASSSLMGLAGGETQYF; CDR3nt: TGTGCCAGCAGCTCTTTGATGGGACTAGCGGGAGGGGAGACCCAGTACTTC
abundance: NA; v_gene: TRBV7-7; d_gene: NA; j_gene: TRBJ2-7; CDR3aa: CASSPAGSGLDEQYF; CDR3nt: TGTGCCAGCAGCCCAGCTGGGTCTGGACTGGATGAGCAGTACTTC
abundance: once; v_gene: TRBV11-2; d_gene: NA; j_gene: TRBJ2-3; CDR3aa: CASSLNPSRGDSTDTQYF; CDR3nt: TGTGCCAGCAGCTTAAATCCCTCCAGGGGAGACAGCACAGATACGCAGTATTTT
abundance: few; v_gene: TRBV5-1; d_gene: NA; j_gene: TRBJ1-4; CDR3aa: CASSLGGGEKLFF; CDR3nt: TGCGCCAGCAGCTTGGGTGGAGGGGAAAAACTGTTTTTT
abundance: few; v_gene: TRBV11-2; d_gene: NA; j_gene: TRBJ2-5; CDR3aa: CASSSFRGRETQYF; CDR3nt: TGTGCCAGCAGCTCCTTCCGGGGCCGGGAGACCCAGTACTTC
abundance: few; v_gene: TRBV29-1; d_gene: TRBD1; j_gene: TRBJ1-1; CDR3aa: CSAQQGPMNTEAFF; CDR3nt: TGCAGCGCCCAACAGGGGCCCATGAACACTGAAGCTTTCTTT
abundance: NA; v_gene: TRBV5-4; d_gene: TRBD1; j_gene: TRBJ1-2; CDR3aa: CASSLETGAGYTF; CDR3nt: TGTGCCAGCAGCTTGGAAACAGGGGCTGGCTACACCTTC
abundance: NA; v_gene: TRBV2; d_gene: NA; j_gene: TRBJ1-1; CDR3aa: CASSIVGGTTEAFF; CDR3nt: TGTGCCAGCAGCATTGTGGGGGGGACTACTGAAGCTTTCTTT
abundance: NA; v_gene: TRBV28; d_gene: NA; j_gene: TRBJ2-7; CDR3aa: CASSPAGGQSEQYF; CDR3nt: TGTGCCAGCAGTCCAGCAGGGGGGCAAAGCGAGCAGTACTTC
abundance: NA; v_gene: TRBV19; d_gene: TRBD2; j_gene: TRBJ2-7; CDR3aa: CASSASSGLADYEQYF; CDR3nt: TGTGCCAGTAGTGCTTCATCGGGACTAGCAGATTACGAGCAGTACTTC
abundance: many; v_gene: TRBV13; d_gene: NA; j_gene: TRBJ2-1; CDR3aa: CASSQLTRPQFF; CDR3nt: TGTGCCAGCAGCCAACTAACTAGGCCACAGTTCTTC
abundance: NA; v_gene: TRBV2; d_gene: TRBD2; j_gene: TRBJ2-3; CDR3aa: CASRGLAGGDTQYF; CDR3nt: TGTGCCAGCAGGGGACTAGCGGGAGGTGATACGCAGTATTTT
abundance: NA; v_gene: TRBV5-1; d_gene: NA; j_gene: TRBJ2-1; CDR3aa: CASSISSGTYNEQFF; CDR3nt: TGCGCCAGCAGCATCAGTAGCGGAACCTACAATGAGCAGTTCTTC
abundance: many; v_gene: TRBV5-1; d_gene: NA; j_gene: TRBJ1-4; CDR3aa: CASSFELLNEKLFF; CDR3nt: TGCGCCAGCAGTTTTGAGCTACTAAATGAAAAACTGTTTTTT
abundance: NA; v_gene: TRBV12-5; d_gene: NA; j_gene: TRBJ2-4; CDR3aa: CASGLVRQVHIQYF; CDR3nt: TGTGCTAGTGGTTTGGTACGGCAGGTTCACATTCAGTACTTC
abundance: NA; v_gene: TRBV11-3; d_gene: NA; j_gene: TRBJ1-1; CDR3aa: CASSLGGTLNTEAFF; CDR3nt: TGTGCCAGCAGCTTAGGTGGGACACTGAACACTGAAGCTTTCTTT
abundance: NA; v_gene: TRBV30; d_gene: TRBD2; j_gene: TRBJ2-1; CDR3aa: CAWSASGTSSNNEQFF; CDR3nt: TGTGCCTGGAGTGCCTCCGGGACTAGCAGTAACAATGAGCAGTTCTTC
abundance: NA; v_gene: TRBV5-8; d_gene: NA; j_gene: TRBJ1-5; CDR3aa: CASSPGRQFRQPQHF; CDR3nt: TGTGCCAGCAGCCCCGGTCGGCAATTTCGACAGCCCCAGCATTTT
abundance: NA; v_gene: TRBV7-2; d_gene: TRBD1; j_gene: TRBJ1-1; CDR3aa: CASSLIPPRQGAEAFF; CDR3nt: TGTGCCAGCAGCTTAATTCCTCCCCGACAGGGGGCTGAAGCTTTCTTT